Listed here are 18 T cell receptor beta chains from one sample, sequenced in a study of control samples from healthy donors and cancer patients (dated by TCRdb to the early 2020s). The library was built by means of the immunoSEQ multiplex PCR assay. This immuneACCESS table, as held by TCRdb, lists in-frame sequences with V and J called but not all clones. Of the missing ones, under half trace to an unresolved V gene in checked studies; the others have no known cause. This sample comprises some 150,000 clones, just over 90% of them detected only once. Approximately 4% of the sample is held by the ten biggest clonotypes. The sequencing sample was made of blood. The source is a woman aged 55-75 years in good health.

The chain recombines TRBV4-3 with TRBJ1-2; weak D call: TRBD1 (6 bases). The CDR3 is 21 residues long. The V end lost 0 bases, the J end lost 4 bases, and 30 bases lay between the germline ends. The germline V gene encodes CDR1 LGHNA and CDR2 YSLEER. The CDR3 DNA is TGCGCCAGCAGCCAAGATGTGGGCAGATCAGCAGGGGCCCAACGCCTCTATGGCTACACCTTC. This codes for CASSQDVGRSAGAQRLYGYTF.

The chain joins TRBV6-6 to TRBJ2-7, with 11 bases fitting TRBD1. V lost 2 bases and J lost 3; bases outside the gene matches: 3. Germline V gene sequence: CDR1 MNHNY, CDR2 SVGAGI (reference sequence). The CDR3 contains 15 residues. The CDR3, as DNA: TGTGCCAGCAGTTACGGACAGGGGGCCCTCTACGAGCAGTACTTC. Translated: CASSYGQGALYEQYF.

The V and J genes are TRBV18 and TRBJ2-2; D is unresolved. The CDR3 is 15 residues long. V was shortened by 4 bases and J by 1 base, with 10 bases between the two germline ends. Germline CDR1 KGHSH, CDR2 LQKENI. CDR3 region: CASSQSTVNTGELFF. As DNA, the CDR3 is TGTGCCAGCTCACAAAGTACGGTGAACACCGGGGAGCTGTTTTTT.

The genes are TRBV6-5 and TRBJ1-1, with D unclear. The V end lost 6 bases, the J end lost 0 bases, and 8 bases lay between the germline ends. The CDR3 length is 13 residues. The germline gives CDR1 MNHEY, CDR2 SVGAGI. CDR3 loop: CASSRTVNTEAFF. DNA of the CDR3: TGTGCCAGCAGCCGTACTGTGAACACTGAAGCTTTCTTT.

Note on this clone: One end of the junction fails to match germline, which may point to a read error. As DNA, the CDR3 is TGTGCCAGCAGCTTAGTGGGGTCGGTGCCGTACCACTTC. Amino acids: CASSLVGSVPYHF. This chain joins TRBV7-9 and TRBJ2-7, with D unresolved. CDR1 is SEHNR, CDR2 FQNEAQ, per germline (reference sequence). The CDR3 covers 13 residues.

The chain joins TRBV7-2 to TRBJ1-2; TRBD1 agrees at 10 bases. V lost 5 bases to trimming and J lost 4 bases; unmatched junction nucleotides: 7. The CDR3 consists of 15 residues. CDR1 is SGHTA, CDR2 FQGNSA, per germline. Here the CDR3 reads CASSPGQGEIYGYTF. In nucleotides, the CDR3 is TGTGCCAGCAGCCCTGGACAGGGGGAAATCTATGGCTACACCTTC.

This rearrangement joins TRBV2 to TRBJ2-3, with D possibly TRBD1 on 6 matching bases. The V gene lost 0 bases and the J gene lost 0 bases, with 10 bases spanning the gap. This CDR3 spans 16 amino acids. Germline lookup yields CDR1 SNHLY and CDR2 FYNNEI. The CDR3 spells CASSEAGAESTDTQYF. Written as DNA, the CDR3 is TGTGCCAGCAGTGAAGCGGGGGCGGAAAGCACAGATACGCAGTATTTT.

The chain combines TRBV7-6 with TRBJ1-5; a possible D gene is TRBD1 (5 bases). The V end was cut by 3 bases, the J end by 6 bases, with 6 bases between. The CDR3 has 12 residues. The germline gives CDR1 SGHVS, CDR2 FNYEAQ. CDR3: CASSFQGQPQHF. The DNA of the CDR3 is TGTGCCAGCAGCTTTCAGGGTCAGCCCCAGCATTTT.

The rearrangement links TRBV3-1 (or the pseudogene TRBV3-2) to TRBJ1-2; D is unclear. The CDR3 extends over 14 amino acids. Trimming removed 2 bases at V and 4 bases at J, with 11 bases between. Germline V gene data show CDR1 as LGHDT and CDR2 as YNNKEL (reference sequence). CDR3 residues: CASSQTEPVYGYTF. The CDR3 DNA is TGTGCCAGCAGCCAAACTGAGCCCGTCTATGGCTACACCTTC.

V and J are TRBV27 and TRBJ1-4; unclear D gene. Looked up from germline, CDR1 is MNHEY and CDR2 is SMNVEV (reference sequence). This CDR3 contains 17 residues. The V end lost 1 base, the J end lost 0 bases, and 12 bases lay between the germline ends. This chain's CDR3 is CASSLYLPGTTNEKLFF. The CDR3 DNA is TGTGCCAGCAGTTTATATCTCCCCGGGACAACTAATGAAAAACTGTTTTTT.

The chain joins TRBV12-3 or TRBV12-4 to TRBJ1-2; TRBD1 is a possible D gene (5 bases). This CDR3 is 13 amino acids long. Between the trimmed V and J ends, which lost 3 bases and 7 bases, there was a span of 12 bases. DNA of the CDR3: TGTGCCAGCAGTTTTTCGGGGGAGGGTGGCTACACCTTC. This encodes CASSFSGEGGYTF.

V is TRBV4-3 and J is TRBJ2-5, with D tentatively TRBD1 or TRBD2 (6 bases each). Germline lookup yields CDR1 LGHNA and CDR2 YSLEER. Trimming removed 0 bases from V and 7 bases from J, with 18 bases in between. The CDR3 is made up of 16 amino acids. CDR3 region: CASSQDRAGGGGTQYF. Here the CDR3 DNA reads TGCGCCAGCAGCCAAGATCGGGCCGGGGGCGGAGGGACCCAGTACTTC.

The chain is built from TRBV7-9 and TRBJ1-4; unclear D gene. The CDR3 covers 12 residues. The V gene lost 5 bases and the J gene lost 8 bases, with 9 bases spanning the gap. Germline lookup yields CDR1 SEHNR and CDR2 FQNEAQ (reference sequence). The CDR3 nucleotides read TGTGCCAGCAGCACCAGCGGAGAAAAACTGTTTTTT. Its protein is CASSTSGEKLFF.

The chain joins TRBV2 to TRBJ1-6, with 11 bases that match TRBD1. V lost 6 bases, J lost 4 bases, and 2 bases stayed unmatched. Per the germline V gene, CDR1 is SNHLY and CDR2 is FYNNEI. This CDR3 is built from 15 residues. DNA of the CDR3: TGTGCCAGCAGGGGACAGGGGGGATATAATTCACCCCTCCACTTT. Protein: CASRGQGGYNSPLHF.

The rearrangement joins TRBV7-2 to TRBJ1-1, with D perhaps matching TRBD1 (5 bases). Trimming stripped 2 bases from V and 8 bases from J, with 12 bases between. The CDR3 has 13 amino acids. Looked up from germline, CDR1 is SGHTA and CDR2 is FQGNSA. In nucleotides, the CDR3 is TGTGCCAGCAGCTTAAATGGGGGTCGGGAAGCTTTCTTT. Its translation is CASSLNGGREAFF.

Here the CDR3 reads CASSPSNMNTEAFF. In nucleotides, the CDR3 is TGTGCCAGCTCACCTTCCAATATGAACACTGAAGCTTTCTTT. This chain links TRBV18 with TRBJ1-1, with no clear D. The CDR3 covers 14 residues. Germline V gene data show CDR1 as KGHSH and CDR2 as LQKENI. V lost 3 bases and J lost 0, with 8 bases in between.

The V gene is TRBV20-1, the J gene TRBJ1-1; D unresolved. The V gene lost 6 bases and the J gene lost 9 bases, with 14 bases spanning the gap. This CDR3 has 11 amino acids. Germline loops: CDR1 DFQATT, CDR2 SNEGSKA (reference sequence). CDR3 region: CSAGIREKAFF. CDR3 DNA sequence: TGCAGTGCCGGGATCCGGGAGAAAGCTTTCTTT.

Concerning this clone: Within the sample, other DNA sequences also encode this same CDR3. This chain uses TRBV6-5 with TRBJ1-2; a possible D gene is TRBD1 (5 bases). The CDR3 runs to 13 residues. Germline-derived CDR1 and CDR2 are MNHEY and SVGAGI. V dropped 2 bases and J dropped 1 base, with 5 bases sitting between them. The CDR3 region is CASSYGGNYGYTF. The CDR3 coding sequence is TGTGCCAGCAGTTACGGGGGTAACTATGGCTACACCTTC.